In this sample, the clone carrying this T cell receptor beta chain turned up a few times. Germline V gene data show CDR1 as MGHRA and CDR2 as YSYEKL. This CDR3 has 14 residues. V was clipped by 1 base and J by 7 bases, with 10 bases between them. Using immunoSEQ multiplex PCR, the repertoire was profiled, and TCRdb retains in-frame clones only, with some absent. The sample carries about 710,000 clones, around 87% recorded once. The sample comes from a study of shared T cell receptors in the human thymus. This same sample was also part of a study on human thymus T cells.

The clonotype originates from a boy under two years old with a congenital heart defect. Specimen: thymocytes. J is TRBJ1-4 and V is TRBV4-1; D is unclear. The CDR3 protein is CASSQAMLGEKLFF. Here the CDR3 DNA reads TGCGCCAGCAGCCAAGCCATGCTAGGTGAAAAACTGTTTTTT.